This T cell receptor (beta chain) was sequenced for a study of PD-L1 blockade in urothelial cancer. Findings and limits, study-wide: Expansion of tumor-associated blood clones at 3 weeks was greater in durable-benefit patients.

Synthetic templates analogous to TCR were spiked into all PCRs individually. Generated by immunoSEQ multiplex PCR, the TCRdb table keeps only in-frame clones and is missing some. The sample consists of about 81,000 clones, approximately 88% of them appearing once. Specified time point: pretreatment peripheral blood. As concerns this clone: Its specificity is unknown.

V lost 1 base, J lost 6 bases, and 7 bases lay in between. The length of the CDR3 is 13 residues. Germline CDR1 SGHAT, CDR2 FQNNGV. This clonotype originated in a woman of 80 years or more with urothelial cancer. J is TRBJ1-3 and V is TRBV11-2; D remains unclear. Material: PBMCs, obtained around atezolizumab (anti-PD-L1) treatment. This CDR3 reads CASSLGGENTIYF. CDR3 in DNA: TGTGCCAGCAGCTTAGGCGGGGAAAACACCATATATTTT.